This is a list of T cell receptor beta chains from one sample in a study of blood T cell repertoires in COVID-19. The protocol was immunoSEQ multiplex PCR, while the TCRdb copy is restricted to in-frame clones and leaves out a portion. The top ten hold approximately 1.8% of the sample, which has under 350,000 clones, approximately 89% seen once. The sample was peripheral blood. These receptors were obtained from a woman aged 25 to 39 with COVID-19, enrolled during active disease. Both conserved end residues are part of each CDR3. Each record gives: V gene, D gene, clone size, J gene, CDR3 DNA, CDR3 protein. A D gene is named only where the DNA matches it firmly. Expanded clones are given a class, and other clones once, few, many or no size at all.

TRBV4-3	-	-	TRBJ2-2	TGCGCCAGCAGCCACTCACAGCACTACACCGGGGAGCTGTTTTTT	CASSHSQHYTGELFF
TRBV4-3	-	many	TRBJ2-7	TGCGCCAGCAGCCACGACTTAAGCTCCTACGAGCAGTACTTC	CASSHDLSSYEQYF
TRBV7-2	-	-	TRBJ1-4	TGTGCCAGCAGCTTAGCGCTAGGTGAAAAACTGTTTTTT	CASSLALGEKLFF
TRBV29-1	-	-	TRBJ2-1	TGCAGCGCCTCGATTAGTGAGCAGTTCTTC	CSASISEQFF
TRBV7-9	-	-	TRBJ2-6	TGTGCCAGCAGAACTAGTTCTGGGGCCAACGTCCTGACTTTC	CASRTSSGANVLTF
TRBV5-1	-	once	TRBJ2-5	TGCGCCAGCAGCTTTTTCGGGGATGGGACCCAGTACTTC	CASSFFGDGTQYF
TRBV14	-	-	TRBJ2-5	TGTGCCAGCAGCCCCCGAGAAGTCGTGGAGACCCAGTACTTC	CASSPREVVETQYF
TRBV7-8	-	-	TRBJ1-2	TGTGCCAGCAGCCCGGGGGTAGGCCTCCATGGCTACACCTTC	CASSPGVGLHGYTF
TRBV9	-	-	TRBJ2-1	TGTGCCAGCAGCATAAATAGCGGCAATGAGCAGTTCTTC	CASSINSGNEQFF
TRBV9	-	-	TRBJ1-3	TGTGCCAGCAGCCCAGCGGGGGCACACTCTGGAAACACCATATATTTT	CASSPAGAHSGNTIYF
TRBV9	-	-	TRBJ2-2	TGTGCCAGCAGCGACCGGGACATTAACACCGGGGAGCTGTTTTTT	CASSDRDINTGELFF
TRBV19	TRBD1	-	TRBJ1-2	TGTGCCAGTAGAACCTCCGGGACAGGGGGCCAATATGGCTACACCTTC	CASRTSGTGGQYGYTF
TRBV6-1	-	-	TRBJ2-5	TGTGCCAGCAGTGAAGTAAGGTACAGACAAGAGACCCAGTACTTC	CASSEVRYRQETQYF
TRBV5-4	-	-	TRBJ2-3	TGTGCCAGCAGCGTACAAGATACGCAGTATTTT	CASSVQDTQYF
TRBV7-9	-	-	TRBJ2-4	TGTGCCAGCAGCTTAGCGGGGGCCCTTTCCAACGACATTCAGTACTTC	CASSLAGALSNDIQYF
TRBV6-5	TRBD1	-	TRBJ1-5	TGTGCCAGCAGTTCGACAGGGGGGAGCAATCAGCCCCAGCATTTT	CASSSTGGSNQPQHF
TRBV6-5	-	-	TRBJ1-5	TGTGCCAGCAGACGGGACAACAGCAATCAGCCCCAGCATTTT	CASRRDNSNQPQHF
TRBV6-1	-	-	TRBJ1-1	TGTGCCAGCAGTCCTTCCTCGGGGGAGAACACTGAAGCTTTCTTT	CASSPSSGENTEAFF
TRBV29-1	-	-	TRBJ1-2	TGCAGCGTTGAAACGGCAGGGGCGGGCGGCTACACCTTC	CSVETAGAGGYTF
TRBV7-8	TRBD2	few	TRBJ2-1	TGTGCCAGCAGCAGTAATCGTCGGGGGGGCGTCTACAATGAGCAGTTCTTC	CASSSNRRGGVYNEQFF
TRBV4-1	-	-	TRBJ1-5	TGCGCCAGCAGCCAAGATTTTGGGAATTGGGGCCAGCCCCAGCATTTT	CASSQDFGNWGQPQHF
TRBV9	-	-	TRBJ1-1	TGTGCCAGCACCGGGCGCGAGGGGAACACTGAAGCTTTCTTT	CASTGREGNTEAFF
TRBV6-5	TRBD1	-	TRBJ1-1	TGTGCCAGCAGTCTACAGGGGATGGATACTGAAGCTTTCTTT	CASSLQGMDTEAFF
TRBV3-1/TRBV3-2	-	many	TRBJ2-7	TGTGCCAGCAGCCAAGATCGGGCAGGGGGGAGAATCTACGAGCAGTACTTC	CASSQDRAGGRIYEQYF
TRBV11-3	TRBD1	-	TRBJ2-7	TGTGCCAGCAGCCCAGTGGGACAGGCCAAGCAGTACTTC	CASSPVGQAKQYF
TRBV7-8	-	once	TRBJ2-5	TGTGCCAGCAGCTTAGATAGGGGGATTGGGGAGACCCAGTACTTC	CASSLDRGIGETQYF
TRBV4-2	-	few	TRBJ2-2	TGTGCCAGCAGCCAAGATGTACTGAACACCGGGGAGCTGTTTTTT	CASSQDVLNTGELFF
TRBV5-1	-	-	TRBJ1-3	TGCGCCAGCAGCCCCTCCCGGTCTGGAAACACCATATATTTT	CASSPSRSGNTIYF
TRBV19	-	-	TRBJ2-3	TGTGCCAGTAGTATGATCGGGGTACGGAGCACAGATACGCAGTATTTT	CASSMIGVRSTDTQYF
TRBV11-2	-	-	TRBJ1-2	TGTGCCAGCAGTAACCCCGCAGGGATCTATGGCTACACCTTC	CASSNPAGIYGYTF
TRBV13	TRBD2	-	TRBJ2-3	TGTGCCAGCAGCATAGCGGGGAAGACGCAGTATTTT	CASSIAGKTQYF
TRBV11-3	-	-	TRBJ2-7	TGTGCCAGCAGCTCTCGAGGCAGCTACTACGAGCAGTACTTC	CASSSRGSYYEQYF
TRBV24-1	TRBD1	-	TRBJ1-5	TGTGCCACCAGTGCAGGGGGTCCGAGCAATCAGCCCCAGCATTTT	CATSAGGPSNQPQHF
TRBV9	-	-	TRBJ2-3	TGTGCCAGCAAACCCCCGGGGGGCCTCTCTAGCACAGATACGCAGTATTTT	CASKPPGGLSSTDTQYF
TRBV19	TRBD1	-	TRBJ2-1	TGTGCCAGTAGCCTAAGGGGACAGGGGGTGTTCTTC	CASSLRGQGVFF
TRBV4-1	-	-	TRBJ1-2	TGCGCCAGCAGCCACGCAGGGGATGGCTACACCTTC	CASSHAGDGYTF
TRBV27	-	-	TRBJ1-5	TGTGCCAGCAGGAATTTCAGGGATAGCAATCAGCCCCAGCATTTT	CASRNFRDSNQPQHF
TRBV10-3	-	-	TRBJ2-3	TGTGCCATATCCTTACAGGGAGTACTATCAGATACGCAGTATTTT	CAISLQGVLSDTQYF
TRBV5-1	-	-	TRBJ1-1	TGCGCCAGCAGCCATGCTAAGAAAATTACGAACACTGAAGCTTTCTTT	CASSHAKKITNTEAFF
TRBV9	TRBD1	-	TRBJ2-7	TGTGCCAGCAGCGTAGCAGGACAGGGAGTTCAAGAGCAGTACTTC	CASSVAGQGVQEQYF
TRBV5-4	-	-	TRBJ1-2	TGTGCCAGCAGCTTGTCGGCAGGCCTTGATGGCTACACCTTC	CASSLSAGLDGYTF
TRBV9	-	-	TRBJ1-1	TGTGCCAGCAGCGTCTTAATGAACACTGAAGCTTTCTTT	CASSVLMNTEAFF
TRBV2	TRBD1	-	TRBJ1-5	TGTGCCAGCAGCCCCGGGACAGAATATAGCAATCAGCCCCAGCATTTT	CASSPGTEYSNQPQHF
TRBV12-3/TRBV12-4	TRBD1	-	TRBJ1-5	TGTGCCAGCAGTCCTACAGGGGTTCAGCCCCAGCATTTT	CASSPTGVQPQHF
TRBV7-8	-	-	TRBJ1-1	TGTGCCAGCAAGCGGGGTGCCTACACTGAAGCTTTCTTT	CASKRGAYTEAFF
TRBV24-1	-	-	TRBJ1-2	TGTGCCACCAGTGATTTATCTCTTTGGAGGATAGGTTCACCCTATAATGGCTACACCTTC	CATSDLSLWRIGSPYNGYTF
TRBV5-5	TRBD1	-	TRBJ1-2	TGTGCCAGCAGCCGGACAGGGTTGGAGGGCTACACCTTC	CASSRTGLEGYTF
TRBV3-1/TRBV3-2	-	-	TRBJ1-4	TGTGCCAGCAGCCGACAACTAACTAATGAAAAACTGTTTTTT	CASSRQLTNEKLFF
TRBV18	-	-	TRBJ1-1	TGTGCCAGCTCACCTGACAGGACTGAAGCTTTCTTT	CASSPDRTEAFF
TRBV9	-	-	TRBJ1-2	TGTGCCAGCAACAACCTCTATGGCTACACCTTC	CASNNLYGYTF
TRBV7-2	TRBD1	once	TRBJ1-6	TGTGCCAGCAGCTTGACAGGGGTCGATTCACCCCTCCACTTT	CASSLTGVDSPLHF
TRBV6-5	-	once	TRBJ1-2	TGTGCCAGCAGTTACTCTACCACAGGGATCCTCCGGGGCTACACCTTC	CASSYSTTGILRGYTF